This T cell receptor (beta chain) was recorded in a study of preoperative IRX-2 immunotherapy in early breast cancer. Clones were read by immunoSEQ multiplex PCR, and TCRdb kept only the in-frame ones, dropping some. The sample carries fewer than 25,000 clones, approximately 86% recorded once. The V gene end was trimmed by 1 base and the J gene end by 4 bases; junction bases not matched to a gene: 7. Germline V gene data show CDR1 as KGHSH and CDR2 as LQKENI. CDR3 length equals 18 residues. Treatment indicated: preoperative locoregional IRX-2 cytokine immunotherapy. Samples came from a phase Ib trial of preoperative locoregional IRX-2 cytokine immunotherapy.

The chain is built from TRBV18 and TRBJ2-1; 13 nucleotides agree with TRBD2. The clonotype originates from a human donor with breast cancer. Here the sequenced sample was lymph node tissue, taken after IRX-2 immunotherapy. CDR3 bases: TGTGCCAGCTCACCACGGACTAGCGGGAGCCAGGGGTACAATGAGCAGTTCTTC. Its translation: CASSPRTSGSQGYNEQFF. The entire variable domain, with the rest obtained from reference TRBV18 and TRBJ2-1, is as follows: NAGVMQNPRHLVRRRGQEARLRCSPMKGHSHVYWYRQLPEEGLKFMVYLQKENIIDESGMPKERFSAEFPKEGPSILRIQQVVRGDSAAYFCASSPRTSGSQGYNEQFFGPGTRLTVL.